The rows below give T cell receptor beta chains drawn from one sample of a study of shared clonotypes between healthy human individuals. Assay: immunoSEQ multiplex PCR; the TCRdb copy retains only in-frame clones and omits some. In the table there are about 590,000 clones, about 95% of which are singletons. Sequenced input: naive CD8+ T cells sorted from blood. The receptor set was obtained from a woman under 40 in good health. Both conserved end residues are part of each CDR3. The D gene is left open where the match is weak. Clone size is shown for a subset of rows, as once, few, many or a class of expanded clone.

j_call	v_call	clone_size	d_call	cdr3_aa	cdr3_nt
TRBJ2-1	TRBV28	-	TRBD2	CATSGGEQFF	TGTGCCACTTCGGGGGGTGAGCAGTTCTTC
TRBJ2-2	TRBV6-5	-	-	CASSYGGGTGELFF	TGTGCCAGCAGTTACGGGGGTGGCACCGGGGAGCTGTTTTTT
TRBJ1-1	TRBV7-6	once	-	CAIKRGTEAFF	TGTGCCATCAAGAGGGGAACTGAAGCTTTCTTT
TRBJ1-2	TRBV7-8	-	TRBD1	CASSLGGTAYGYTF	TGTGCCAGCAGCTTAGGGGGGACAGCGTATGGCTACACCTTC
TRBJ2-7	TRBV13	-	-	CASSHRDKSSYEQYF	TGTGCCAGCAGCCACCGGGACAAGAGCTCCTACGAGCAGTACTTC
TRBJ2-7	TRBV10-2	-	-	CASRPGTGGNEQYF	TGCGCCAGCAGGCCCGGGACTGGGGGCAACGAGCAGTACTTC
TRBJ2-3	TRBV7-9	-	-	CASSKPGRPSTDTQYF	TGTGCCAGCAGCAAACCAGGACGGCCTAGCACAGATACGCAGTATTTT
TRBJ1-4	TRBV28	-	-	CASSLWGEKLFF	TGTGCCAGCAGTTTATGGGGGGAAAAACTGTTTTTT
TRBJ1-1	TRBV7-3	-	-	CASSLRLGSPEAFF	TGTGCCAGCAGCTTAAGGTTGGGCTCCCCTGAAGCTTTCTTT
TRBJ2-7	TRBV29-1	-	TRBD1	CSVLTGDSYEQYF	TGCAGCGTCCTGACAGGGGACTCCTACGAGCAGTACTTC
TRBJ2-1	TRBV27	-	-	CASSLSRLYNEQFF	TGTGCCAGCAGTTTATCGCGGTTATATAATGAGCAGTTCTTC
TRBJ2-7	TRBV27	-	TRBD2	CASSSGTSSSYEQYF	TGTGCCAGCAGTAGCGGGACTTCAAGCTCCTACGAGCAGTACTTC
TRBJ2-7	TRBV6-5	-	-	CASSYFGLEEQYF	TGTGCCAGCAGTTACTTTGGCTTAGAGGAGCAGTACTTC
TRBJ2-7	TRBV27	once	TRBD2	CASRFSSGSSPYEQYF	TGTGCCAGCCGATTCTCTAGCGGGTCTTCCCCCTACGAGCAGTACTTC
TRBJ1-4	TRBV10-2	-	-	CASSSPSGEKLFF	TGCGCCAGCAGTTCCCCATCGGGGGAAAAACTGTTTTTT
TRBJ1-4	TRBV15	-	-	CATSRDSAGIGGNEKLFF	TGTGCCACCAGCAGAGATTCTGCGGGGATCGGGGGAAATGAAAAACTGTTTTTT
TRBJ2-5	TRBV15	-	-	CATSGGGAETQYF	TGTGCCACCAGCGGAGGGGGCGCGGAGACCCAGTACTTC
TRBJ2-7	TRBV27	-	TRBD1	CASSPWDSSYEQYF	TGTGCCAGCAGCCCCTGGGACAGTTCCTACGAGCAGTACTTC
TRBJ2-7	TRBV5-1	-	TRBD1	CASSLLPGQGAYEQYF	TGCGCCAGCAGCTTGCTACCGGGACAGGGTGCCTACGAGCAGTACTTC
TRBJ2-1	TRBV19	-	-	CASSSTGASGDEQFF	TGTGCCAGTAGTAGTACAGGGGCCTCGGGGGATGAGCAGTTCTTC
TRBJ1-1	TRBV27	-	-	CASSLGGTTEAFF	TGTGCCAGCAGTTTAGGGGGGACCACTGAAGCTTTCTTT
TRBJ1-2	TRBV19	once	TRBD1	CASSMGQGSKYGYTF	TGTGCCAGTAGTATGGGACAGGGCTCTAAGTATGGCTACACCTTC
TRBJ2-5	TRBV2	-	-	CASTRLGVIETQYF	TGTGCCAGCACCCGGTTGGGGGTTATTGAGACCCAGTACTTC
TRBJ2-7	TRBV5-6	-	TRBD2	CASSLFSGPPGEQYF	TGTGCCAGCAGCTTGTTTAGCGGGCCGCCCGGCGAGCAGTACTTC
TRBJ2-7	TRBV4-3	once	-	CASSQSLEQYF	TGCGCCAGCAGCCAATCTCTTGAGCAGTACTTC
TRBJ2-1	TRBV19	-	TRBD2	CASSIGTSSNNEQFF	TGTGCCAGTAGTATAGGGACTAGCAGCAACAATGAGCAGTTCTTC
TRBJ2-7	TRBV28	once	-	CASSLPLGDSGLPASSYEQYF	TGTGCCAGCAGTTTACCTCTCGGGGATAGTGGTCTGCCCGCAAGCTCCTACGAGCAGTACTTC
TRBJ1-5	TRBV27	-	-	CASSAGVSNQPQHF	TGTGCCAGCAGTGCAGGGGTTAGCAATCAGCCCCAGCATTTT
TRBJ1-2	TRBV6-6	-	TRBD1	CASSYSDRVYGYTF	TGTGCCAGCAGTTACTCTGACAGGGTATATGGCTACACCTTC
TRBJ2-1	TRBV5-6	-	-	CASSSLDSNEQFF	TGTGCCAGCAGCTCCTTGGACAGCAATGAGCAGTTCTTC
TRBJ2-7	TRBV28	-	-	CASSLITPMDGSYEQYF	TGTGCCAGCAGCCTAATAACCCCGATGGACGGATCCTACGAGCAGTACTTC
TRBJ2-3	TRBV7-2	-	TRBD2	CASSSTSGRAGDTQYF	TGTGCCAGCAGCTCGACTAGCGGGAGGGCCGGAGATACGCAGTATTTT
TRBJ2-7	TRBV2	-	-	CASSPLRGQTFTYEQYF	TGTGCCAGCAGTCCCCTTAGAGGCCAGACCTTTACCTACGAGCAGTACTTC
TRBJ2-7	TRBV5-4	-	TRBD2	CASSLGLALYEQYF	TGTGCCAGCAGCTTGGGACTAGCTCTCTACGAGCAGTACTTC
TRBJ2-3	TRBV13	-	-	CASRAGEDTQYF	TGTGCCAGCAGGGCAGGGGAAGATACGCAGTATTTT
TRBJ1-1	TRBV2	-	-	CAQHLQGENTEAFF	TGTGCCCAGCATTTGCAGGGTGAGAACACTGAAGCTTTCTTT
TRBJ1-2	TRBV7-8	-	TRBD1	CASSAEDRGAGYTF	TGTGCCAGCAGCGCTGAGGACAGGGGAGCTGGCTACACCTTC
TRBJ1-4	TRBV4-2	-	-	CASSQYRGQDEKLFF	TGTGCCAGCAGCCAGTACCGGGGCCAAGACGAAAAACTGTTTTTT
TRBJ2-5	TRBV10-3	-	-	CAISESGTPQETQYF	TGTGCCATCAGTGAGTCGGGGACACCCCAAGAGACCCAGTACTTC
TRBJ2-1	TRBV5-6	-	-	CASSLSLSEQFF	TGTGCCAGCAGCCTAAGCTTAAGCGAGCAGTTCTTC
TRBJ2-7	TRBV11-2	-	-	CASSQVSGLTYEQYF	TGTGCCAGCAGCCAGGTCTCGGGACTCACCTACGAGCAGTACTTC
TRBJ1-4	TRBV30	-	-	CAWSPADLEEKLFF	TGTGCCTGGAGTCCGGCGGATCTGGAGGAAAAACTGTTTTTT
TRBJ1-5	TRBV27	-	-	CASSLYPGSNQPQHF	TGTGCCAGCAGTTTATATCCAGGGAGCAATCAGCCCCAGCATTTT
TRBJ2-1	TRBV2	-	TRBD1	CASSPGQSTYNEQFF	TGTGCCAGCAGTCCGGGACAGTCCACCTACAATGAGCAGTTCTTC
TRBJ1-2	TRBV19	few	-	CASRAGYGYTF	TGTGCCAGTAGAGCAGGGTACGGCTACACCTTC
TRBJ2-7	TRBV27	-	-	CASSFPGGLEQYF	TGTGCCAGCAGTTTCCCGGGGGGCCTCGAGCAGTACTTC